This passage covers 26 T cell receptor beta chains from one sample sequenced in a study of T cells in Graves' hyperthyroidism and ophthalmopathy (dated by TCRdb to between 2018 and 2021). Libraries were constructed by multiplex PCR. Sequenced using an Illumina HiSeq 2000. The TCR beta CDR3 regions were amplified from the RNA transcripts. A first-round RT-PCR of the TCR CDR3 used the HTBI primer set with the Qiagen OneStep RT-PCR kit. In TCRdb, the public reads were trimmed at Q25 with fastp and aligned with MiXCR, with productive beta chains retained. Entries that share a CDR3 protein sequence are merged under the most common genes and DNA. Here the sample has hundreds of thousands of distinct CDR3 sequences; less than 25% occur a single time. Of the sample, 34% falls within the top ten clones. The sequenced material came from blood. These receptor sequences come from a man between 25 and 39 years old with Graves' ophthalmopathy.

This clonotype has just a few counts. The CDR3 loop reads CATDPTSSTGYNEQFF. CDR3 DNA: TGTGCCACCGACCCAACATCCTCTACAGGGTACAATGAGCAGTTCTTC. V is TRBV28 and J is TRBJ2-1; perhaps TRBD1 as D (6 bases). V was trimmed by 10 bases and J by 4 bases, leaving 23 bases between them. Germline V lookup: CDR1 MDHEN, CDR2 SYDVKM. The CDR3 spans 16 residues.

The chain joins TRBV7-9 to TRBJ1-5, with TRBD1 matching over 7 bases. Germline CDR1 is SEHNR and CDR2 is FQNEAQ (reference sequence). The CDR3 runs to 15 residues. V shed 4 bases and J 1 base; nucleotides not matched to a gene: 4. CDR3 loop: CASSSTGSSNQPQHF. CDR3 in DNA: TGTGCCAGCAGCTCGACAGGGAGCAGCAATCAGCCCCAGCATTTT.

The chain links TRBV2 to TRBJ1-5, with a tentative D call TRBD1 (5 bases). Trimming left V 6 bases short and J 3 bases short, with 15 bases between. The CDR3 length is 15 residues. The germline gives CDR1 SNHLY, CDR2 FYNNEI. CDR3 in amino acids: CASSATWDHNQPQHF. DNA for the CDR3: TGTGCCAGCAGCGCGACATGGGACCACAATCAGCCCCAGCATTTT.

On this clonotype itself: This could be a read error, since a much larger clone is one nucleotide away. This likely comes from a read error, as the CDR3 has no conserved phenylalanine or tryptophan at its end. This rearrangement joins TRBV28 to TRBJ1-1, with a weak D call TRBD1 (6 bases). V dropped 7 bases and J dropped 8 bases, with 17 bases sitting between them. Per the germline V gene, CDR1 is MDHEN and CDR2 is SYDVKM. The CDR3 has 13 amino acids. The CDR3 protein is CASIPTGLGEAFL. The DNA of the CDR3 is TGTGCCAGCATTCCCACAGGGCTCGGAGAAGCTTTCCTT.

V gene TRBV6-6 combines with J gene TRBJ2-1; the match to TRBD2 covers 13 bases. The germline V gene encodes CDR1 MNHNY and CDR2 SVGAGI (reference sequence). V dropped 2 bases and J dropped 8; count of bases not matched to a gene: 12. This CDR3 is built from 18 residues. The CDR3 DNA follows: TGTGCCAGCAGTTACCTGGGACTAGCGGGAATGTCCCTCTATGAGCAGTTCTTC. This translates into CASSYLGLAGMSLYEQFF.

This clonotype has more than one count but fewer than ten. The chain carries TRBV7-9 and TRBJ2-2; possible D gene TRBD2, 5 bases. Trimming stripped 2 bases from V and 3 bases from J, with 7 bases between. CDR3 length equals 14 residues. Germline V gene lookup returns CDR1 SEHNR and CDR2 FQNEAQ (reference sequence). CDR3 sequence: CASSLTRDTGELFF. The CDR3 DNA is TGTGCCAGCAGCTTAACGAGGGACACCGGGGAGCTGTTTTTT.

This rearrangement joins TRBV6-1 to TRBJ2-2; 11 nucleotides line up with TRBD1. Germline V lookup: CDR1 MNHNS, CDR2 SASEGT. This CDR3 is built from 15 residues. Trimming at V came to 6 bases and at J to 6 bases, leaving 6 bases not matched to a gene. CDR3 loop: CASSWTGGGSGELFF. Here the CDR3 DNA reads TGTGCCAGCAGCTGGACAGGGGGCGGCTCCGGGGAGCTGTTTTTT.

V usage is TRBV6-1 and J usage is TRBJ1-6, with a tentative D call TRBD1 (5 bases). This CDR3 region has 15 residues. Trimming cost V 6 bases and J 6 bases, with 15 bases left between them. CDR1 and CDR2 from the germline V gene are MNHNS and SASEGT. Written as DNA, the CDR3 is TGTGCCAGCAGGGGGACTTCTGCGGGTAATTCACCCCTCCACTTT. Translated, it gives CASRGTSAGNSPLHF.

The CDR3 coding sequence is TGTGCCAGCAGCTGGAGGCAGGGGGGGTACGAGCAGTACTTC. Translating gives CASSWRQGGYEQYF. The chain joins TRBV11-2 to TRBJ2-7; D may be TRBD1 or TRBD2 (7 bases each). The germline V and J ends were trimmed by 4 bases and 4 bases, with 14 bases remaining between them. The CDR3 extends over 14 amino acids. The germline V gene encodes CDR1 SGHAT and CDR2 FQNNGV.

The chain has TRBV20-1 and TRBJ2-1; D is undetermined. Trimming removed 0 bases at V and 0 bases at J, with 6 bases between. The length of the CDR3 is 14 residues. Looked up from germline, CDR1 is DFQATT and CDR2 is SNEGSKA (reference sequence). CDR3 in DNA: TGCAGTGCTAGAGAACAGAGCTCCTACAATGAGCAGTTCTTC. Encoded protein: CSAREQSSYNEQFF.

This clonotype showed up many times. The genes are TRBV5-1 and TRBJ1-1, with D possibly being TRBD1 (6 bases). The CDR3 extends over 14 amino acids. Deletions cut 3 bases from V and 0 bases from J, with 9 bases between. The V gene's germline CDR1 is SGHRS and CDR2 YFSETQ. The DNA for the CDR3 is TGCGCCAGCAGCTACAGGGAGATGAACACTGAAGCTTTCTTT. It yields the protein CASSYREMNTEAFF.

The sample holds a few counts of this clonotype. The gene calls are TRBV28 and TRBJ2-7; D might be TRBD2 (6 bases). Looked up from germline, CDR1 is MDHEN and CDR2 is SYDVKM. V shed 5 bases and J shed 2 bases, with 13 bases lying between them. The CDR3 sequence is 14 residues long. The CDR3 bases are TGTGCCAGCAGTCCCGGGGGAGCAACCTACGAGCAGTACTTC. It translates to CASSPGGATYEQYF.

This clonotype occurred many times. The chain has TRBV12-3 or TRBV12-4 and TRBJ1-5; D remains ambiguous. There are 13 residues in the CDR3. V was shortened by 3 bases and J by 5 bases, with 8 bases between the two germline ends. The CDR3 region is CASSLAMDQPQHF. The CDR3 DNA reads TGTGCCAGCAGTTTGGCGATGGATCAGCCCCAGCATTTT.

At least ten counts were recorded for this clonotype. The V and J genes are TRBV3-1 and TRBJ2-1, with a possible D match to TRBD2 (5 bases). Germline CDR1 LGHDT, CDR2 YNNKEL (reference sequence). Trimming pared 4 bases from V and 7 bases from J, leaving 8 bases between. The CDR3 is 12 amino acids. The CDR3 spells CASSRTGNEQFF. CDR3 DNA: TGTGCCAGCAGCCGGACTGGAAATGAGCAGTTCTTC.

In its sample, this clonotype was seen many times. V and J are TRBV7-8 and TRBJ2-7; D tentatively reads TRBD1 or TRBD2 (5 bases each). Germline loops: CDR1 SGHVS, CDR2 FQNEAQ. The CDR3 length is 13 residues. Trimming cost V 5 bases and J 4 bases, with 12 bases left between them. The CDR3 bases are TGTGCCAGCAGCCTTAGTGGGGGTTACGAGCAGTACTTC. This encodes CASSLSGGYEQYF. Full variable domain (rest looked up from reference TRBV7-8 and TRBJ2-7): GAGVSQSPRYKVAKRGQDVALRCDPISGHVSLFWYQQALGQGPEFLTYFQNEAQLDKSGLPSDRFFAERPEGSVSTLKIQRTQQEDSAVYLCASSLSGGYEQYFGPGTRLTVT.

This clonotype came up many times. The rearrangement uses TRBV12-3 or TRBV12-4 and TRBJ1-1; D ambiguous. Trimming took 5 bases from V and 0 from J, leaving 10 bases between them. The CDR3 is made up of 14 amino acids. CDR3 bases: TGTGCCAGCAGTCGTGGGGTTATGAACACTGAAGCTTTCTTT. Its protein product is CASSRGVMNTEAFF.

This clonotype was seen only a few times. V gene TRBV5-1 combines with J gene TRBJ1-2, with D possibly TRBD1 on 6 matching bases. This CDR3 contains 16 residues. From germline, CDR1 is SGHRS and CDR2 YFSETQ. The V gene lost 5 bases and the J gene lost 3 bases, with 20 bases spanning the gap. CDR3 sequence (DNA): TGCGCCAGCAGTGGTCGAGACAGGTTAGGGGACTATGGCTACACCTTC. Its protein is CASSGRDRLGDYGYTF.

V is TRBV28 and J is TRBJ1-1; D gene unclear. Germline CDR1 MDHEN, CDR2 SYDVKM. The CDR3 runs to 13 residues. Trimming left V 6 bases short and J 8 bases short, with 16 bases between. The CDR3 DNA reads TGTGCCAGCAGCTCGGCCGGAACACGAGAAGCTTTCTTT. Translating gives CASSSAGTREAFF. Looking up the rest from reference TRBV28 and TRBJ1-1 gives the full variable domain: DVKVTQSSRYLVKRTGEKVFLECVQDMDHENMFWYRQDPGLGLRLIYFSYDVKMKEKGDIPEGYSVSREKKERFSLILESASTNQTSMYLCASSSAGTREAFFGQGTRLTVV.

The CDR3 nucleotides read TGTGCCAGCAGCCCCGGCCAGGCCGGCTCTGGGGCCAACGTCCTGACTTTC. Encoded protein: CASSPGQAGSGANVLTF. The chain employs TRBV4-2 and TRBJ2-6; D uncertain. The CDR3 spans 17 residues. Trimming left V 4 bases short and J 0 bases short, with 13 bases between. Germline CDR1 is LGHNA and CDR2 is YNFKEQ.

In this sample, this clonotype turned up many times. This chain joins TRBV6-1 and TRBJ2-1, with D possibly matching TRBD2 (6 bases). The germline gives CDR1 MNHNS, CDR2 SASEGT. With 7 bases removed from V and 8 bases from J, the gap between germline ends came to 15 bases. The CDR3 spans 13 residues. CDR3: CASKGGNADEQFF. The DNA for the CDR3 is TGTGCCAGCAAGGGCGGGAATGCGGATGAGCAGTTCTTC.

This clonotype has a count of ten or more. This chain connects TRBV3-1 to TRBJ1-1; a possible D gene is TRBD1 (6 bases). The CDR3 has 14 residues. The germline CDR1 and CDR2 sequences are LGHDT and YNNKEL (reference sequence). V dropped 5 bases and J dropped 3 bases, with 13 bases sitting between them. For the CDR3, the DNA is TGTGCCAGCAGCGACTATAAGGGGGACACTGAAGCTTTCTTT. It translates to CASSDYKGDTEAFF.

This sequence joins TRBV12-3 or TRBV12-4 and TRBJ2-3; no clear D. Trimming shortened V by 5 bases and J by 7 bases, and 10 bases separated the two germline ends. The CDR3 length is 12 residues. This CDR3 is CASSASLNTQYF. The CDR3 DNA follows: TGTGCCAGCAGTGCCTCACTGAATACGCAGTATTTT.

The V call is TRBV13, the J call TRBJ1-6, with unresolved D. This CDR3 spans 14 amino acids. With 4 bases removed from V and 8 bases from J, the gap between germline ends came to 12 bases. CDR1 is PRHDT and CDR2 is FYEKMQ in the germline V gene (reference sequence). CDR3 bases: TGTGCCAGCAGCTCCCGGAGGGCAGATTCACCCCTCCACTTT. It is translated as CASSSRRADSPLHF. Complete variable domain (other parts from reference TRBV13 and TRBJ1-6): AAGVIQSPRHLIKEKRETATLKCYPIPRHDTVYWYQQGPGQDPQFLISFYEKMQSDKGSIPDRFSAQQFSDYHSELNMSSLELGDSALYFCASSSRRADSPLHFGNGTRLTVT.

This clonotype appeared a few times. Just one base apart from a much larger clone, this may be a read error. This chain links TRBV7-3 with TRBJ2-1, with TRBD1 matching over 7 bases. The V segment lost 2 bases and the J segment 2 bases; nucleotides outside the gene matches: 3. Germline assignment: CDR1 SGHTA and CDR2 FQGTGA. CDR3 length equals 15 residues. The CDR3 nucleotides read TGTGCCAGCAGCTTAGGGACAGTTCCCTACAATGAGCAGTTCTTC. Its protein product is CASSLGTVPYNEQFF.

The V call is TRBV2, the J call TRBJ2-2; perhaps TRBD1 as D (6 bases). Germline-derived CDR1 and CDR2 are SNHLY and FYNNEI. Trimming took 2 bases from V and 1 from J, leaving 8 bases between them. There are 15 residues in the CDR3. The DNA of the CDR3 is TGTGCCAGCAGTGAATCGGGACAGAACACCGGGGAGCTGTTTTTT. Its translation: CASSESGQNTGELFF. Supplemented by reference TRBV2 and TRBJ2-2, the full variable domain reads EPEVTQTPSHQVTQMGQEVILRCVPISNHLYFYWYRQILGQKVEFLVSFYNNEISEKSEIFDDQFSVERPDGSNFTLKIRSTKLEDSAMYFCASSESGQNTGELFFGEGSRLTVL.

There are a few counts of this clonotype. This chain joins TRBV19 and TRBJ2-4, with TRBD2 identical over 9 bases. Germline CDR1 LNHDA, CDR2 SQIVND (reference sequence). V lost 7 bases to trimming and J lost 0 bases; unmatched junction nucleotides: 10. The CDR3 has 17 amino acids. The CDR3 DNA follows: TGTGCCAGTACTACTAGCGGGCGTGACCTAGCCAAAAACATTCAGTACTTC. It translates to CASTTSGRDLAKNIQYF.